This T cell receptor beta chain emerged from a study of blood T cell repertoires in COVID-19. The wider study: Sources were T cells, B-cell-depleted T cells, or PBMCs; the material itself was cDNA or gDNA.

The CDR3 totals 14 residues. Germline V lookup: CDR1 SNHLY, CDR2 FYNNEI. Trimming took 9 bases from V and 3 from J; bases not matched to a gene: 7. TCRdb keeps only in-frame clones here, not all; method: immunoSEQ multiplex PCR. The data hold a few hundred thousand clones, with approximately 85% observed a single time. Sequencing was performed on peripheral blood. The clonotype comes from a human donor in a cohort sampled during active COVID-19. The genes are TRBV2 and TRBJ1-1, with TRBD1 identical over 10 bases. CDR3 region: CASDRGLVDTEAFF. The CDR3 DNA reads as TGTGCCAGTGACAGGGGGCTAGTCGACACTGAAGCTTTCTTT. Variable domain in full (rest from reference TRBV2 and TRBJ1-1): EPEVTQTPSHQVTQMGQEVILRCVPISNHLYFYWYRQILGQKVEFLVSFYNNEISEKSEIFDDQFSVERPDGSNFTLKIRSTKLEDSAMYFCASDRGLVDTEAFFGQGTRLTVV.